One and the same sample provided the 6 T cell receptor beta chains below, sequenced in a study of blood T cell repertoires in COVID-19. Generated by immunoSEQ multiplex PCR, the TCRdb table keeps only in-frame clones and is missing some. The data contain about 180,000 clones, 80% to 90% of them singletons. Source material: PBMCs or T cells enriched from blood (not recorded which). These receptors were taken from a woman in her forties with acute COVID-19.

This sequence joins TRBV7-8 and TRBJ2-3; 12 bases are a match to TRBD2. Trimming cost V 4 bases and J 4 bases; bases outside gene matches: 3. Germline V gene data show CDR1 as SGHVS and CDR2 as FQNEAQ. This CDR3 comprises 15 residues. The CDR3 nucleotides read TGTGCCAGCAGCTCGACTAGCGGGAGCGCAGATACGCAGTATTTT. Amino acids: CASSSTSGSADTQYF.

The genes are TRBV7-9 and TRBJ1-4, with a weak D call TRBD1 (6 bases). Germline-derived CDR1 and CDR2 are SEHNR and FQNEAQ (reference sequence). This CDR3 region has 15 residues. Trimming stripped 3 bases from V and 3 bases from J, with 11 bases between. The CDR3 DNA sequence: TGTGCCAGCAGCTTTGGTAGGGGGTCTAATGAAAAACTGTTTTTT. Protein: CASSFGRGSNEKLFF. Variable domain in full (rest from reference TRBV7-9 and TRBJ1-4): DTGVSQNPRHKITKRGQNVTFRCDPISEHNRLYWYRQTLGQGPEFLTYFQNEAQLEKSRLLSDRFSAERPKGSFSTLEIQRTEQGDSAMYLCASSFGRGSNEKLFFGSGTQLSVL.

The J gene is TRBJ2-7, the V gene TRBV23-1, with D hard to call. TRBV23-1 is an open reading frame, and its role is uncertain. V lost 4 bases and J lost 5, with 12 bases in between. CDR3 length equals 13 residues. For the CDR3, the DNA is TGCGCCAGCAGTCCCACCACCAGGAACGAGCAGTACTTC. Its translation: CASSPTTRNEQYF.

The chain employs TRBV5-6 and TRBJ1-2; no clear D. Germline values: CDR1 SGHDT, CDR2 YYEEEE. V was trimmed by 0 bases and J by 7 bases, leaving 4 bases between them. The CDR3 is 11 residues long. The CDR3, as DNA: TGTGCCAGCAGCTTGGTCGGTGGCTACACCTTC. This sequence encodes CASSLVGGYTF.

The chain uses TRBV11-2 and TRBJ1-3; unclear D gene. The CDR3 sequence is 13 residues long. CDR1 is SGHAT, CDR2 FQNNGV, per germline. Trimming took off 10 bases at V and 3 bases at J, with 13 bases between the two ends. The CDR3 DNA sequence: TGTGCCACCCGGGGTTCTGATGGAAACACCATATATTTT. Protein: CATRGSDGNTIYF.

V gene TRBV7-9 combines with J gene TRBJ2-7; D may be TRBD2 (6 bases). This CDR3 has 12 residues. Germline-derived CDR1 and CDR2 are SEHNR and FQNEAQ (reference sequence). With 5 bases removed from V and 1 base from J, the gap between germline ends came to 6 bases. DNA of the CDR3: TGTGCCAGCAGCGGGACTTCCTACGAGCAGTACTTC. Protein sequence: CASSGTSYEQYF.